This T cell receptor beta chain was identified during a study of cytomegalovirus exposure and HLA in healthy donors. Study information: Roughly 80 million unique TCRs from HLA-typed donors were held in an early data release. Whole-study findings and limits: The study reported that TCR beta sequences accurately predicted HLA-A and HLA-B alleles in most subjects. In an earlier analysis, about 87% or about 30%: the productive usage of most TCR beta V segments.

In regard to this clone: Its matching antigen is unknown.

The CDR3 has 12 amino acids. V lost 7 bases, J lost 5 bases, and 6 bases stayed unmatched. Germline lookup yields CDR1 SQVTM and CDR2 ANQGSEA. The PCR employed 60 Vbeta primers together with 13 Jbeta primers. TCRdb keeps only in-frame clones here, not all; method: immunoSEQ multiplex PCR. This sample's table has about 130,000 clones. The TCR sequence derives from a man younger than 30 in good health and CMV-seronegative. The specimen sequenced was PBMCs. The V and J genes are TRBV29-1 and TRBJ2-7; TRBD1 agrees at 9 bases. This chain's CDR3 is CSGGQGRHEQYF. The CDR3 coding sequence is TGCAGCGGCGGACAGGGGCGACACGAGCAGTACTTC.